This entry concerns a single T cell receptor beta chain. The data were taken from a study of control samples from healthy donors and cancer patients. The CDR3 runs 15 residues. Germline-derived CDR1 and CDR2 are SEHNR and FQNEAQ (reference sequence). Trimming left V 5 bases short and J 2 bases short, with 15 bases between. Some clones are missing from TCRdb's copy, which holds only in-frame ones; the method was immunoSEQ multiplex PCR. Of 150,000 to 200,000 clones listed, roughly 89% are singletons. The sample taken for sequencing was blood. The rearrangement links TRBV7-9 to TRBJ1-1; no definite D call. This clonotype was sampled from a woman aged 50 to 60 in good health. CDR3 residues: CASSVLRVFNTEAFF. The CDR3 DNA sequence: TGTGCCAGCAGCGTCCTAAGGGTATTCAACACTGAAGCTTTCTTT. The full variable domain, in which reference TRBV7-9 and TRBJ1-1 provide the parts outside the CDR3, is DTGVSQNPRHKITKRGQNVTFRCDPISEHNRLYWYRQTLGQGPEFLTYFQNEAQLEKSRLLSDRFSAERPKGSFSTLEIQRTEQGDSAMYLCASSVLRVFNTEAFFGQGTRLTVV.